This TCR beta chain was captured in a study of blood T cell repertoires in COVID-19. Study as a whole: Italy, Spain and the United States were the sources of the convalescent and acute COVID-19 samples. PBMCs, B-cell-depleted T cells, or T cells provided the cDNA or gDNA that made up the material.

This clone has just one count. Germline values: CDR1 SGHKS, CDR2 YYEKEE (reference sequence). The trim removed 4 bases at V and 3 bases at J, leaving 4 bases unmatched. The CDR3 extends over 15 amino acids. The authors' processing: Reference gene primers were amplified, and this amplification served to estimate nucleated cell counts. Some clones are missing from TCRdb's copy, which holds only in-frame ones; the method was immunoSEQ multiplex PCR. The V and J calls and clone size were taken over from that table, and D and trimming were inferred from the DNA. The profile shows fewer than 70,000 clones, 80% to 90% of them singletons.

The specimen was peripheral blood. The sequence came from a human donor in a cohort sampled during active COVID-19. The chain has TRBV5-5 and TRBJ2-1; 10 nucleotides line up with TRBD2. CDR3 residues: CASSPSSGGYNEQFF. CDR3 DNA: TGTGCCAGCAGCCCGTCTAGCGGGGGCTACAATGAGCAGTTCTTC.